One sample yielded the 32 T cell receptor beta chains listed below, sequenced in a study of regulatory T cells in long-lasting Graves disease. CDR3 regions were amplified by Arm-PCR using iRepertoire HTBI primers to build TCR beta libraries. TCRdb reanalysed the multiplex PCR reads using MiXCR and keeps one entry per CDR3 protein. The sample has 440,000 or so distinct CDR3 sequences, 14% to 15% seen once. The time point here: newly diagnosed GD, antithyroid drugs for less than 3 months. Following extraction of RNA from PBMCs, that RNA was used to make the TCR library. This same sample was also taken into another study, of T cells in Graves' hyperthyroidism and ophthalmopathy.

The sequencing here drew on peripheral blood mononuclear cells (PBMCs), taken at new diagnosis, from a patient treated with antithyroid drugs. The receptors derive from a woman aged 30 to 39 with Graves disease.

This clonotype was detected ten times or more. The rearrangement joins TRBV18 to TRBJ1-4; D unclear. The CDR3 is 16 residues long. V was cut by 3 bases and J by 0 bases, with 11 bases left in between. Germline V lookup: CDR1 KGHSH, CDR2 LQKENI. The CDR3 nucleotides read TGTGCCAGCTCACCCCTACCAGGAACAACTAATGAAAAACTGTTTTTT. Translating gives CASSPLPGTTNEKLFF.

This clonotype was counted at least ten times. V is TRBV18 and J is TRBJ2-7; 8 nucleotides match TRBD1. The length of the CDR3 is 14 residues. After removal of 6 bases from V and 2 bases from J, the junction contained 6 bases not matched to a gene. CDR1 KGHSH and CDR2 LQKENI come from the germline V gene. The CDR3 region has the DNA TGTGCCAGCTCGGACCGGACAGGGCCCTACGAGCAGTACTTC. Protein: CASSDRTGPYEQYF.

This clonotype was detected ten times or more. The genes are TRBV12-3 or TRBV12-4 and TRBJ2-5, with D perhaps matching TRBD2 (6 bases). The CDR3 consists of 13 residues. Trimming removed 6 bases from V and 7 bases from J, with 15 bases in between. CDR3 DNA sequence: TGTGCCAGCAGGGACCCGGGGGAGTCGACCCAGTACTTC. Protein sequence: CASRDPGESTQYF.

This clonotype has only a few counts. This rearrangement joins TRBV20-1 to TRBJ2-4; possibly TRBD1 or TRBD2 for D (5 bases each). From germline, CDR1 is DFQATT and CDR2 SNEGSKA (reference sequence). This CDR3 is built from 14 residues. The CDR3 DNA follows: TGCATGCTTCAGGCCCAAGGTTCGGGACACATTCAGTACTTC. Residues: CMLQAQGSGHIQYF.

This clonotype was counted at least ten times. The CDR3 loop reads CASSSLQGNGNTIYF. CDR3 in DNA: TGTGCCAGCAGTTCCCTACAGGGAAATGGAAACACCATATATTTT. The rearrangement links TRBV6-5 to TRBJ1-3; weak D call: TRBD1 (6 bases). Germline CDR1 reads MNHEY; CDR2 reads SVGAGI. The CDR3 length is 15 residues. Trimming took off 4 bases at V and 3 bases at J, with 13 bases between the two ends.

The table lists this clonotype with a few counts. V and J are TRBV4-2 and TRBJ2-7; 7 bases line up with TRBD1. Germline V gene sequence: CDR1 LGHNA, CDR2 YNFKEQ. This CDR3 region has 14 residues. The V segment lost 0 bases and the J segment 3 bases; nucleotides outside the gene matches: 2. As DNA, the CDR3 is TGTGCCAGCAGCCAAGAGGGACAGCTCTACGAGCAGTACTTC. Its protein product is CASSQEGQLYEQYF.

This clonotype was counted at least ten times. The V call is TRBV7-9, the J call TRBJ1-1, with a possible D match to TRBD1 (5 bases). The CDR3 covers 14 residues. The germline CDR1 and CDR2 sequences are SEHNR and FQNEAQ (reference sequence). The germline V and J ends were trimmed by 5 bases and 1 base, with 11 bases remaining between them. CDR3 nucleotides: TGTGCCAGCAGCCCGGACACATCGAACACTGAAGCTTTCTTT. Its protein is CASSPDTSNTEAFF. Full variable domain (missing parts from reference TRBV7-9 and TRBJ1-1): DTGVSQNPRHKITKRGQNVTFRCDPISEHNRLYWYRQTLGQGPEFLTYFQNEAQLEKSRLLSDRFSAERPKGSFSTLEIQRTEQGDSAMYLCASSPDTSNTEAFFGQGTRLTVV.

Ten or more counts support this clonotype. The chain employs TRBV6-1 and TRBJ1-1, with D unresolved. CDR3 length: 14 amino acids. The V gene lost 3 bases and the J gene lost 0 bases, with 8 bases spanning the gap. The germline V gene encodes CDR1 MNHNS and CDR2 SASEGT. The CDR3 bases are TGTGCCAGCAGTGACCCGGGGATGAACACTGAAGCTTTCTTT. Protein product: CASSDPGMNTEAFF.

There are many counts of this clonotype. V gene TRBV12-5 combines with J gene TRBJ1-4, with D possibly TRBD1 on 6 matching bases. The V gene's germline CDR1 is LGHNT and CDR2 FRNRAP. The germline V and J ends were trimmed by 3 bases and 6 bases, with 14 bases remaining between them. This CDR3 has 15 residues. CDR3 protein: CASGFKQGPDEKLFF. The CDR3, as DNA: TGTGCTAGTGGTTTTAAGCAGGGGCCGGATGAAAAACTGTTTTTT.

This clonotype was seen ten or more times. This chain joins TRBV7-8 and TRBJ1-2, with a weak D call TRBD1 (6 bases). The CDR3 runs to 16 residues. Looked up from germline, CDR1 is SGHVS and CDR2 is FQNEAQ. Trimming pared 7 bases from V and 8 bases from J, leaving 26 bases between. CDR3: CASTNLGAGGAGGYTF. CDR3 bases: TGTGCCAGCACCAACCTGGGAGCTGGGGGCGCGGGGGGCTACACCTTC. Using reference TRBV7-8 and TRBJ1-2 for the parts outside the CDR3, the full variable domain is GAGVSQSPRYKVAKRGQDVALRCDPISGHVSLFWYQQALGQGPEFLTYFQNEAQLDKSGLPSDRFFAERPEGSVSTLKIQRTQQEDSAVYLCASTNLGAGGAGGYTFGSGTRLTVV.

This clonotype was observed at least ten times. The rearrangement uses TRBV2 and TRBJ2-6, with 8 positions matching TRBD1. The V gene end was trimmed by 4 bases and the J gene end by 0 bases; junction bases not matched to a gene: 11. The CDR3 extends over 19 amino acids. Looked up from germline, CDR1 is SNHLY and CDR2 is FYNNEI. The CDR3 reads CASSGAVGQGFSGANVLTF. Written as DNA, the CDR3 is TGTGCCAGCAGTGGAGCGGTCGGACAGGGTTTCTCTGGGGCCAACGTCCTGACTTTC.

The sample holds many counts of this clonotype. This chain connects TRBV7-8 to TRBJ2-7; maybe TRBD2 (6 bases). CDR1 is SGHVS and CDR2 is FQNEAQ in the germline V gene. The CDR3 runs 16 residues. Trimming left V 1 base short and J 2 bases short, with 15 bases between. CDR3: CASSLVGGTATYEQYF. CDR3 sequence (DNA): TGTGCCAGCAGCTTAGTAGGCGGGACCGCCACCTACGAGCAGTACTTC.

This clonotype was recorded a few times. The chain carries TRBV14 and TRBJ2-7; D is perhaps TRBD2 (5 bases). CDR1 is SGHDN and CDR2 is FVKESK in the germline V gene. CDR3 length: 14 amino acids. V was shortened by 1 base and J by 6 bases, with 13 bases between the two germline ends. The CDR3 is CASSQARGFAEQYF. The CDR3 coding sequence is TGTGCCAGCAGCCAAGCCCGGGGTTTTGCCGAGCAGTACTTC.

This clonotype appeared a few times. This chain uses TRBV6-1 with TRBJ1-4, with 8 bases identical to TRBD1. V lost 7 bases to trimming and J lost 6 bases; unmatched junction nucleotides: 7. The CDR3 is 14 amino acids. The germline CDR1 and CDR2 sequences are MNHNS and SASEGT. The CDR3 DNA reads TGTGCCAGCACCCCGGGACAGGCTCATGAAAAACTGTTTTTT. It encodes CASTPGQAHEKLFF.

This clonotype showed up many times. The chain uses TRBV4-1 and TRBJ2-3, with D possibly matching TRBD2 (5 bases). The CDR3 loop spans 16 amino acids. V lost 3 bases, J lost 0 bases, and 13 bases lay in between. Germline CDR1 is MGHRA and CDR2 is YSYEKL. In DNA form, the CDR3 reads TGCGCCAGCAGCCAGTTTATAGCGCCTAGCACAGATACGCAGTATTTT. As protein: CASSQFIAPSTDTQYF.

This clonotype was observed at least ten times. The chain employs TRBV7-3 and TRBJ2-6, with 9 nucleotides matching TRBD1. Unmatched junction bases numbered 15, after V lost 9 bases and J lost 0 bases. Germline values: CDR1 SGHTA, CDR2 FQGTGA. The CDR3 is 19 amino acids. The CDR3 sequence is CASQLGGTGILSGANVLTF. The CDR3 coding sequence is TGTGCCAGTCAACTTGGAGGGACAGGGATCCTCTCTGGGGCCAACGTCCTGACTTTC.

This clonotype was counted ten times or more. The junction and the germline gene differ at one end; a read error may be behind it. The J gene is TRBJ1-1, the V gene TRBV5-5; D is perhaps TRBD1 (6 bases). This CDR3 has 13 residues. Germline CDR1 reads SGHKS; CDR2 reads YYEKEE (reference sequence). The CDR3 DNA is TGCGCCAGCAGCTCGGGACAGAACACTGAAGCTTTCTTT. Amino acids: CASSSGQNTEAFF.

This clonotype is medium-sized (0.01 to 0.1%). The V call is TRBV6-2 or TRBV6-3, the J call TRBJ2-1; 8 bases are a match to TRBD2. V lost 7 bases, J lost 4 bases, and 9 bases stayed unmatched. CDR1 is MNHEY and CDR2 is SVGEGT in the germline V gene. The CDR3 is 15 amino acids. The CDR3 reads CASTNGAGGYNEQFF. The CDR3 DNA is TGTGCCAGCACCAATGGTGCGGGAGGTTACAATGAGCAGTTCTTC.

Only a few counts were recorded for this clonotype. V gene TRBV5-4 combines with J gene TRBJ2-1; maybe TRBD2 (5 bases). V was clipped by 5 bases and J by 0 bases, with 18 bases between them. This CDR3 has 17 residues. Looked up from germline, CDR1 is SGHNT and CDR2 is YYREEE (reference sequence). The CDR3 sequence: CASSPGLALSSYNEQFF. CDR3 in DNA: TGTGCCAGCAGTCCCGGGCTAGCCCTTAGCTCCTACAATGAGCAGTTCTTC.

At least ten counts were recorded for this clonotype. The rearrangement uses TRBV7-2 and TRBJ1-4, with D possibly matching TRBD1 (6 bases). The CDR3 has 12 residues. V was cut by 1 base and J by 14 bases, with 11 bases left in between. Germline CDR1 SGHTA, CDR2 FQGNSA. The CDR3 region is CASSLGAGGLFF. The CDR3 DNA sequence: TGTGCCAGCAGCTTAGGAGCGGGGGGCCTGTTTTTT.

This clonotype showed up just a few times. Written as DNA, the CDR3 is TGTGCCAGCTCGCCTGACCTTCTGGAGCAGTACTTC. It encodes CASSPDLLEQYF. The chain uses TRBV18 and TRBJ2-7; no firm D call. CDR1 is KGHSH and CDR2 is LQKENI in the germline V gene. The CDR3 sequence is 12 residues long. V dropped 6 bases and J dropped 7 bases, with 13 bases sitting between them.

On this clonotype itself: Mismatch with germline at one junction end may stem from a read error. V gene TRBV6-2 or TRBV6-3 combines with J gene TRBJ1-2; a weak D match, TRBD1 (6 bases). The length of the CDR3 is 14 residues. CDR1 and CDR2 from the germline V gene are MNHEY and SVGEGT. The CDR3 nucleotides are TGTGCCAGCGGTTACGTCGGGGGGCACTATGGCTACACCTTC. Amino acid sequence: CASGYVGGHYGYTF.

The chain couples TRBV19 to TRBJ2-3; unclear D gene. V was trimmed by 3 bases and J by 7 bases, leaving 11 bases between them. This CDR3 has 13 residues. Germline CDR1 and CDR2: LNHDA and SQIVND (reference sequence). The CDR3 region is CASSIGEQNTQYF. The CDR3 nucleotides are TGTGCCAGTAGTATTGGCGAGCAGAATACGCAGTATTTT. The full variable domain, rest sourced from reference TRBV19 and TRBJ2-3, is DGGITQSPKYLFRKEGQNVTLSCEQNLNHDAMYWYRQDPGQGLRLIYYSQIVNDFQKGDIAEGYSVSREKKESFPLTVTSAQKNPTAFYLCASSIGEQNTQYFGPGTRLTVL.

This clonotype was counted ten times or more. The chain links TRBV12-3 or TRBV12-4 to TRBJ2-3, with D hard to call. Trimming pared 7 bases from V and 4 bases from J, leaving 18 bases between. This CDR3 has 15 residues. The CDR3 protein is CASTDRMVTADTQYF. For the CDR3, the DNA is TGTGCCAGCACCGATCGCATGGTCACGGCAGATACGCAGTATTTT.

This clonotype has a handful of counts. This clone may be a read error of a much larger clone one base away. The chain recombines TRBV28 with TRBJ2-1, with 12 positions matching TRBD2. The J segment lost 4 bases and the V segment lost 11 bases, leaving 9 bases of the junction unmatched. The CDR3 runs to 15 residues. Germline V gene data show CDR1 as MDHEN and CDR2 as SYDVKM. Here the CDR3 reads CAGTKLAGGYNEQFF. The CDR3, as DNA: TGTGCCGGCACTAAACTAGCGGGGGGATACAATGAGCAGTTCTTC.

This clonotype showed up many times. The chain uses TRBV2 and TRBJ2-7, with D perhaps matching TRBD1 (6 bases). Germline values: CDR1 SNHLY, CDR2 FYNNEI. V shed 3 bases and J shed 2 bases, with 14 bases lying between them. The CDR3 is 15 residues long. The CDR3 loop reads CASSDGGTKAYEQYF. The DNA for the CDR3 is TGTGCCAGCAGTGACGGTGGGACAAAGGCCTACGAGCAGTACTTC.

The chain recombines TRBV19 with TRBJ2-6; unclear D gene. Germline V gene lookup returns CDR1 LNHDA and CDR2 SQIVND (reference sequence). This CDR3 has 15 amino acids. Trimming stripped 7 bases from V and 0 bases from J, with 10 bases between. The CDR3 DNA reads TGTGCCAGTACCTTTGACGCCTCTGGGGCCAACGTCCTGACTTTC. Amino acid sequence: CASTFDASGANVLTF. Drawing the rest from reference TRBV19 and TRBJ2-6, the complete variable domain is DGGITQSPKYLFRKEGQNVTLSCEQNLNHDAMYWYRQDPGQGLRLIYYSQIVNDFQKGDIAEGYSVSREKKESFPLTVTSAQKNPTAFYLCASTFDASGANVLTFGAGSRLTVL.

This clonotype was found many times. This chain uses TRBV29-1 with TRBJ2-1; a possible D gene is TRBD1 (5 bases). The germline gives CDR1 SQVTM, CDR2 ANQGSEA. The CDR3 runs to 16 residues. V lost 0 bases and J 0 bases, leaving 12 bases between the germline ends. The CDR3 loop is CSVEDQGVFSYNEQFF. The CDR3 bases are TGCAGCGTTGAAGATCAAGGGGTCTTCTCCTACAATGAGCAGTTCTTC.

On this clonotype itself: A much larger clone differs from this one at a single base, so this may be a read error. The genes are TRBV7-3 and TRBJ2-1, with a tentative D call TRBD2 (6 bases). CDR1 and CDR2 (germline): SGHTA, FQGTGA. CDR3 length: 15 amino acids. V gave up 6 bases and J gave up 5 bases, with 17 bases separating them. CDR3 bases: TGTGCCAGCAGTGAAAGGGGACTTGCCGACAATGAGCAGTTCTTC. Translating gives CASSERGLADNEQFF.

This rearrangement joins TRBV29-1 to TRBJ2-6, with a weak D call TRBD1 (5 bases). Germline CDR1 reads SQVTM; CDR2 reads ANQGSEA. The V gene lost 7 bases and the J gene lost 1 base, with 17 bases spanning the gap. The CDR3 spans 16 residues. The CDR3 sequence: CSAALDTTSGANVLTF. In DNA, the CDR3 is TGCAGCGCTGCCCTGGACACGACTTCTGGGGCCAACGTCCTGACTTTC.

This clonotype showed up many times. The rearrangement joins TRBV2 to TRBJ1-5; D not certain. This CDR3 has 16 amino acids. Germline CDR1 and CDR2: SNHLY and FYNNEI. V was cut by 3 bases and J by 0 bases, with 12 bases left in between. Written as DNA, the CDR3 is TGTGCCAGCAGTGACTCAGGCCTTTATAGCAATCAGCCCCAGCATTTT. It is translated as CASSDSGLYSNQPQHF.

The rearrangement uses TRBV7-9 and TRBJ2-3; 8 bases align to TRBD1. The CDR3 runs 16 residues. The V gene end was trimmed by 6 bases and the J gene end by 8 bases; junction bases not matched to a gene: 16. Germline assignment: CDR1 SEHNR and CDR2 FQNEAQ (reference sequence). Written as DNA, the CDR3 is TGTGCCAGCAGTTCTACCCATCCAGGGGGCCTTTCTACGCAGTATTTT. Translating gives CASSSTHPGGLSTQYF. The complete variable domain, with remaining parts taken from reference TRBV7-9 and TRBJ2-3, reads DTGVSQNPRHKITKRGQNVTFRCDPISEHNRLYWYRQTLGQGPEFLTYFQNEAQLEKSRLLSDRFSAERPKGSFSTLEIQRTEQGDSAMYLCASSSTHPGGLSTQYFGPGTRLTVL.